The 29 T cell receptor beta chains below all came from one sample that was sequenced in a study of PD-L1 blockade in urothelial cancer. Documented time point: pretreatment peripheral blood. Generated by immunoSEQ multiplex PCR, the TCRdb table keeps only in-frame clones and is missing some. The repertoire holds about 56,000 clones, with 85% as singletons. The sequenced sample was PBMCs, obtained around atezolizumab (anti-PD-L1) treatment. These receptors came from a man aged 65 to 85 with urothelial cancer.

This chain links TRBV5-3 with TRBJ2-2; weak D call: TRBD2 (6 bases). TRBV5-3 carries the ORF label, with uncertain function. Trimming pared 0 bases from V and 5 bases from J, leaving 17 bases between. The CDR3 spans 17 residues. The DNA of the CDR3 is TGTGCCAGAAGCTTGGGAATCGGGGGAAGGAGGACCGGGGAGCTGTTTTTT. It specifies CARSLGIGGRRTGELFF.

The rearrangement joins TRBV5-1 to TRBJ1-2, with TRBD1 identical over 10 bases. Germline V gene sequence: CDR1 SGHRS, CDR2 YFSETQ. V shed 4 bases and J 3 bases; nucleotides not matched to a gene: 6. CDR3 size: 15 residues. The CDR3 here is CASSDGTGVDYGYTF. The CDR3 coding sequence is TGCGCCAGCAGCGATGGGACAGGGGTAGACTATGGCTACACCTTC.

The V gene is TRBV7-9, the J gene TRBJ2-1, with 16 bases identical to TRBD2. Trimming at V came to 2 bases and at J to 5 bases, leaving 6 bases not matched to a gene. This CDR3 region has 18 residues. CDR1 and CDR2 from the germline V gene are SEHNR and FQNEAQ (reference sequence). The CDR3 region has the DNA TGTGCCAGCAGCTTAATGGGACTAGCGGGAGGGCAGAACAATGAGCAGTTCTTC. Its translation: CASSLMGLAGGQNNEQFF.

V gene TRBV30 combines with J gene TRBJ1-5; D call uncertain. This CDR3 has 13 residues. V shed 1 base and J shed 2 bases, with 6 bases lying between them. Germline V gene lookup returns CDR1 GTSNPN and CDR2 SVGIG (reference sequence). DNA of the CDR3: TGTGCCTGGAGTGATCAGGGCAATCAGCCCCAGCATTTT. It translates to CAWSDQGNQPQHF.

J is TRBJ2-1 and V is TRBV21-1; the table's D call of TRBD2 was not tested on the DNA. TRBV21-1 represents a pseudogene. This CDR3 contains 12 residues. CDR3 coding DNA: TGTGCCAGCAGCAAATACTCCGATGAGCAGTTCTTC. It translates to CASSKYSDEQFF.

The genes are TRBV7-3 and TRBJ2-1; 10 bases match TRBD2. Per germline, CDR1 SGHTA and CDR2 FQGTGA. V shed 5 bases and J 2 bases; nucleotides not matched to a gene: 3. CDR3 length: 15 amino acids. DNA of the CDR3: TGTGCCAGCAGCGCCCTAGCGGGAGCCTACAATGAGCAGTTCTTC. Translation gives CASSALAGAYNEQFF. The variable domain in full, with the rest retrieved from reference TRBV7-3 and TRBJ2-1, is GAGVSQTPSNKVTEKGKYVELRCDPISGHTALYWYRQSLGQGPEFLIYFQGTGAADDSGLPNDRFFAVRPEGSVSTLKIQRTERGDSAVYLCASSALAGAYNEQFFGPGTRLTVL.

The chain joins TRBV7-9 to TRBJ2-3; 9 bases are shared with TRBD2. This CDR3 has 16 amino acids. Germline V gives CDR1 SEHNR, CDR2 FQNEAQ (reference sequence). Trimming at V came to 5 bases and at J to 14 bases, leaving 20 bases not matched to a gene. CDR3 bases: TGTGCCAGCAGCATCGCCAGCGGGAGGTACGACAGATACGCGTATTTT. It specifies CASSIASGRYDRYAYF. The entire variable domain, with the rest obtained from reference TRBV7-9 and TRBJ2-3, is as follows: DTGVSQNPRHKITKRGQNVTFRCDPISEHNRLYWYRQTLGQGPEFLTYFQNEAQLEKSRLLSDRFSAERPKGSFSTLEIQRTEQGDSAMYLCASSIASGRYDRYAYFGPGTRLTVL.

The chain is built from TRBV7-9 and TRBJ2-5; D is ambiguous. The CDR3 extends over 14 amino acids. Germline V CDR1 and CDR2: SEHNR, FQNEAQ (reference sequence). V was cut by 5 bases and J by 0 bases, with 10 bases left in between. The CDR3 region is CASSIGRYQETQYF. The CDR3 nucleotides are TGTGCCAGCAGCATAGGCAGGTACCAAGAGACCCAGTACTTC.

The rearrangement uses TRBV5-1 and TRBJ2-3; perhaps TRBD2 as D (5 bases). The CDR3 extends over 16 amino acids. Trimming took off 0 bases at V and 0 bases at J, with 11 bases between the two ends. The germline V gene encodes CDR1 SGHRS and CDR2 YFSETQ. The CDR3 bases are TGCGCCAGCAGCTTGGGTGGCGGGCCTAGCACAGATACGCAGTATTTT. This gives the protein CASSLGGGPSTDTQYF.

V is TRBV5-3 and J is TRBJ2-7, with D tentatively TRBD2 (6 bases). TRBV5-3 is noted as an ORF with a role that remains uncertain. The CDR3 extends over 15 amino acids. Trimming removed 2 bases from V and 2 bases from J, with 14 bases in between. The CDR3 here is CARSLTPGLPYEQYF. The CDR3 nucleotides read TGTGCCAGAAGCTTAACGCCGGGACTGCCCTACGAGCAGTACTTC.

The chain combines TRBV4-1 with TRBJ2-6, with 8 bases aligning to TRBD1. The J segment lost 2 bases and the V segment lost 8 bases, leaving 2 bases of the junction unmatched. Germline assignment: CDR1 MGHRA and CDR2 YSYEKL. This CDR3 is built from 14 residues. The CDR3 sequence: CASGQGPGANVLTF. As DNA, the CDR3 is TGCGCCAGCGGACAGGGCCCTGGGGCCAACGTCCTGACTTTC.

This clone was seen just once. The chain uses TRBV7-9 and TRBJ2-5; TRBD1 agrees at 7 bases. CDR1 SEHNR and CDR2 FQNEAQ come from the germline V gene (reference sequence). The V gene end was trimmed by 5 bases and the J gene end by 1 base; junction bases not matched to a gene: 13. This CDR3 spans 17 amino acids. CDR3 sequence reads: CASSGMGTAVLQETQYF. The CDR3 bases are TGTGCCAGCAGCGGTATGGGGACAGCCGTCCTCCAAGAGACCCAGTACTTC.

This chain's CDR3 is CASSQAGGRGHRNTEAFF. CDR3 coding DNA: TGCGCCAGCAGCCAAGCCGGAGGGAGGGGACATAGAAACACTGAAGCTTTCTTT. V and J are TRBV4-1 and TRBJ1-1, with a tentative D call TRBD1 (6 bases). Germline lookup yields CDR1 MGHRA and CDR2 YSYEKL. The germline V and J ends were trimmed by 1 base and 2 bases, with 20 bases remaining between them. This CDR3 comprises 18 residues.

This chain connects TRBV30 to TRBJ1-3; unclear D gene. This CDR3 comprises 15 residues. CDR1 and CDR2 (germline): GTSNPN, SVGIG (reference sequence). Trimming took 3 bases from V and 0 from J, leaving 12 bases between them. CDR3 in DNA: TGTGCCTGGAGAGAACCGCGCTTCTCTGGAAACACCATATATTTT. As protein: CAWREPRFSGNTIYF. Full variable domain (rest looked up from reference TRBV30 and TRBJ1-3): SQTIHQWPATLVQPVGSPLSLECTVEGTSNPNLYWYRQAAGRGLQLLFYSVGIGQISSEVPQNLSASRPQDRQFILSSKKLLLSDSGFYLCAWREPRFSGNTIYFGEGSWLTVV.

The J gene is TRBJ2-7, the V gene TRBV4-2, with TRBD1 matching 10 bases. The germline CDR1 and CDR2 sequences are LGHNA and YNFKEQ. After removal of 4 bases from V and 5 bases from J, the junction contained 11 bases not matched to a gene. The CDR3 is made up of 16 amino acids. The CDR3 sequence: CASSPLPGQGMNEQYF. The CDR3 DNA reads as TGTGCCAGCAGCCCTTTACCGGGACAGGGGATGAACGAGCAGTACTTC.

The chain has TRBV6-1 and TRBJ2-2; TRBD2 matches at 12 bases. V was pared by 3 bases and J by 3 bases, with 8 bases of the junction left unmatched. Germline V gene sequence: CDR1 MNHNS, CDR2 SASEGT. The CDR3 is 18 residues long. CDR3 nucleotides: TGTGCCAGCAGTGATGCTAGCGGGAGGGCCCTGGACACCGGGGAGCTGTTTTTT. Encoded protein: CASSDASGRALDTGELFF.

This clone was seen once. The V and J genes are TRBV27 and TRBJ2-1, with a possible D match to TRBD2 (6 bases). Trimming cost V 5 bases and J 2 bases, with 16 bases left between them. The CDR3 runs to 16 residues. Germline V lookup: CDR1 MNHEY, CDR2 SMNVEV (reference sequence). CDR3 sequence: CASSPSAGPAYNEQFF. The CDR3 DNA follows: TGTGCCAGCAGTCCGAGCGCGGGACCGGCCTACAATGAGCAGTTCTTC.

The chain recombines TRBV5-1 with TRBJ2-1, with 10 positions matching TRBD2. Per the germline V gene, CDR1 is SGHRS and CDR2 is YFSETQ. The CDR3 runs to 18 residues. V lost 1 base to trimming and J lost 2 bases; unmatched junction nucleotides: 9. The DNA of the CDR3 is TGCGCCAGCAGCTTGACGCTAGCGGGAGTAAGGCCCTACAATGAGCAGTTCTTC. This gives the protein CASSLTLAGVRPYNEQFF.

The rearrangement joins TRBV29-1 to TRBJ2-5, with D possibly matching TRBD1 (5 bases). Germline assignment: CDR1 SQVTM and CDR2 ANQGSEA. V lost 4 bases and J lost 5, with 17 bases in between. The CDR3 is 14 residues long. CDR3 region: CSVGSRVVGETQYF. The CDR3 DNA reads TGCAGCGTTGGCAGCAGGGTAGTGGGGGAGACCCAGTACTTC.

This chain links TRBV6-1 with TRBJ2-1; 12 bases are a match to TRBD2. The CDR3 has 16 amino acids. The V segment lost 4 bases and the J segment 10 bases; nucleotides outside the gene matches: 11. Germline V gene sequence: CDR1 MNHNS, CDR2 SASEGT. The chain's CDR3 is CASSASLLAGGGEQFF. The CDR3, as DNA: TGTGCCAGCAGTGCCAGTTTACTAGCGGGAGGTGGGGAGCAGTTCTTC.

The sample holds one count of this clone. This chain uses TRBV5-1 with TRBJ1-1; D is unclear. CDR3 length: 16 residues. The germline V gene has CDR1 SGHRS and CDR2 YFSETQ. The V gene lost 4 bases and the J gene lost 1 base, with 17 bases spanning the gap. The CDR3 protein is CASSLGVQTGNTEAFF. For the CDR3, the DNA is TGCGCCAGCAGCCTGGGAGTCCAAACGGGGAACACTGAAGCTTTCTTT. The whole variable domain, remainder taken from reference TRBV5-1 and TRBJ1-1, is KAGVTQTPRYLIKTRGQQVTLSCSPISGHRSVSWYQQTPGQGLQFLFEYFSETQRNKGNFPGRFSGRQFSNSRSEMNVSTLELGDSALYLCASSLGVQTGNTEAFFGQGTRLTVV.

This clone was counted between two and nine times. This chain joins TRBV5-1 and TRBJ2-1; 7 nucleotides match TRBD2. This CDR3 spans 16 amino acids. Germline V gives CDR1 SGHRS, CDR2 YFSETQ. The V and J ends lost 2 bases and 0 bases, in that order; junction bases with no gene match: 5. CDR3 loop: CASSFGGGSSYNEQFF. The CDR3 DNA is TGCGCCAGCAGCTTTGGGGGAGGGAGCTCCTACAATGAGCAGTTCTTC.

V is TRBV29-1 and J is TRBJ2-1; 11 nucleotides line up with TRBD2. CDR3 length: 13 residues. Losses at the gene ends were 0 bases for V and 9 bases for J; bases not matched to a gene: 1. Germline V gives CDR1 SQVTM, CDR2 ANQGSEA. CDR3 sequence: CSVEELAGGEQFF. DNA of the CDR3: TGCAGCGTTGAAGAGCTAGCGGGAGGTGAGCAGTTCTTC.

This sequence joins TRBV5-6 and TRBJ2-5; the match to TRBD1 covers 8 bases. Germline CDR1 and CDR2: SGHDT and YYEEEE. After removal of 3 bases from V and 4 bases from J, the junction contained 11 bases not matched to a gene. The CDR3 is made up of 16 amino acids. CDR3 sequence (DNA): TGTGCCAGCAGCTCCGGACAGGGATTGAGGAGAGAGACCCAGTACTTC. It translates to CASSSGQGLRRETQYF.

The J gene is TRBJ2-7, the V gene TRBV5-1; TRBD2 is a possible D gene (5 bases). CDR3 length: 14 residues. Trimming cost V 3 bases and J 6 bases, with 16 bases left between them. The germline V gene encodes CDR1 SGHRS and CDR2 YFSETQ. CDR3 region: CASSSFAGSVEQYF. The CDR3 DNA reads TGCGCCAGCAGCTCATTTGCGGGCAGTGTCGAGCAGTACTTC.

The rearrangement uses TRBV7-9 and TRBJ2-1; 9 bases fit TRBD2. Germline CDR1 is SEHNR and CDR2 is FQNEAQ (reference sequence). V lost 5 bases to trimming and J lost 1 base; unmatched junction nucleotides: 9. The CDR3 extends over 17 amino acids. CDR3 DNA sequence: TGTGCCAGCAGCCCACCGGGACTAGCTACGTCCTACAATGAGCAGTTCTTC. Protein sequence: CASSPPGLATSYNEQFF.

This clone showed up just once. Within the sample, other DNA sequences also encode this same CDR3. The rearrangement links TRBV5-1 to TRBJ1-2; D is ambiguous. Germline lookup yields CDR1 SGHRS and CDR2 YFSETQ. Between the trimmed V and J ends, which lost 0 bases and 2 bases, there was a span of 5 bases. The CDR3 consists of 13 residues. Here the CDR3 reads CASSLGQNYGYTF. The CDR3 nucleotides are TGCGCCAGCAGCTTGGGCCAGAACTATGGCTACACCTTC.

As DNA, the CDR3 is TGTGCCAGCAGTACCTCACCGGGACAGGGCTCCTACGAGCAGTACTTC. It specifies CASSTSPGQGSYEQYF. The J gene is TRBJ2-7, the V gene TRBV28, with 9 positions matching TRBD1. With V trimmed by 5 bases and J by 0 bases, 8 bases remained unmatched. The CDR3 is 16 residues long. Germline-derived CDR1 and CDR2 are MDHEN and SYDVKM.

This chain links TRBV4-2 with TRBJ2-2; perhaps TRBD1 as D (6 bases). The ends were cut back, 5 bases at V and 6 bases at J, with 25 bases in the middle. CDR3 length: 18 residues. The germline CDR1 and CDR2 sequences are LGHNA and YNFKEQ. The CDR3 reads CASSSEGWGVEGAGELFF. In nucleotides, the CDR3 is TGTGCCAGCAGCTCGGAAGGATGGGGAGTCGAGGGGGCCGGGGAGCTGTTTTTT.